The 7 T cell receptor beta chains below were found in one sample sequenced in a study of identifying expanded T cells in peripheral blood. Only in-frame clones appear in the TCRdb table, and some are missing; sequencing was by immunoSEQ multiplex PCR. The profile covers approximately 63,000 clones, with around 87% appearing a single time and roughly 4.5% taken by the ten largest. The sequenced material came from blood. These receptors were collected from a person between 18 and 75 years old in good health.

This clone occurred a few times. The rearrangement uses TRBV7-9 and TRBJ1-4; D possibly corresponds to TRBD1 (6 bases). The V gene's germline CDR1 is SEHNR and CDR2 FQNEAQ (reference sequence). The CDR3 runs to 13 residues. Trimming removed 4 bases from V and 4 bases from J, with 7 bases in between. In DNA, the CDR3 is TGTGCCAGCAGCTCGGACAGTAATGAAAAACTGTTTTTT. Amino acid sequence: CASSSDSNEKLFF.

The chain has TRBV7-6 and TRBJ1-1; no clear D gene. The V and J ends lost 1 base and 1 base respectively, with 7 bases between them. Germline CDR1 and CDR2: SGHVS and FNYEAQ. There are 14 residues in the CDR3. The CDR3 DNA sequence: TGTGCCAGCAGCTTAGTTCCCAAGAACACTGAAGCTTTCTTT. It translates to CASSLVPKNTEAFF.

The gene calls are TRBV6-4 and TRBJ2-3; the D gene is possibly TRBD2 (6 bases). V was trimmed by 0 bases and J by 4 bases, leaving 11 bases between them. The CDR3 has 15 amino acids. Looked up from germline, CDR1 is MRHNA and CDR2 is SNTAGT. The CDR3 sequence: CASSDSSGRPDTQYF. For the CDR3, the DNA is TGTGCCAGCAGTGACTCGAGTGGGAGGCCAGATACGCAGTATTTT.

The rearrangement uses TRBV29-1 and TRBJ2-7, with 7 positions matching TRBD1. The germline V gene has CDR1 SQVTM and CDR2 ANQGSEA. Germline trimming cut 5 bases from V and 5 bases from J; bases unmatched to any gene: 9. The CDR3 is 13 amino acids. In nucleotides, the CDR3 is TGCAGCGTTTCTACCGACAGGGACAACGAGCAGTACTTC. Protein: CSVSTDRDNEQYF.

This rearrangement joins TRBV6-4 to TRBJ2-3; D is undetermined. V gave up 3 bases and J gave up 2 bases, with 6 bases separating them. The germline V gene has CDR1 MRHNA and CDR2 SNTAGT. This CDR3 has 13 residues. The CDR3 loop reads CASSETATDTQYF. The CDR3 DNA is TGTGCCAGCAGTGAAACGGCCACAGATACGCAGTATTTT.

The chain has TRBV15 and TRBJ2-3; D gene uncertain. The V gene's germline CDR1 is LNHNV and CDR2 YYDKDF (reference sequence). The CDR3 length is 12 residues. Trimming removed 0 bases from V and 7 bases from J, with 5 bases in between. The CDR3: CATSRDTYTQYF. CDR3 nucleotide sequence: TGTGCCACCAGCAGAGATACATATACGCAGTATTTT.

This clone appeared once. The chain couples TRBV7-3 to TRBJ2-3; D perhaps matches TRBD2 (5 bases). Trimming removed 5 bases from V and 0 bases from J, with 9 bases in between. The V gene's germline CDR1 is SGHTA and CDR2 FQGTGA. There are 14 residues in the CDR3. CDR3 bases: TGTGCCAGCAGCGCCTCGGGGAGCACAGATACGCAGTATTTT. This gives the protein CASSASGSTDTQYF.